Shown below are 12 T cell receptor beta chains from a single sample sequenced in a study of blood T cell repertoires in COVID-19. Profiled with immunoSEQ multiplex PCR; TCRdb holds only in-frame clones, not every one. The sample contains about 190,000 clones, 80% to 90% of which appear only once. The source material was peripheral blood. All receptors come from a woman in her 70s with COVID-19, enrolled during active disease.

This chain uses TRBV6-6 with TRBJ1-1, with D unresolved. The V end was cut by 3 bases, the J end by 5 bases, with 13 bases between. Germline CDR1 reads MNHNY; CDR2 reads SVGAGI (reference sequence). The CDR3 totals 14 residues. The CDR3 region has the DNA TGTGCCAGCAGTTATGGAGGGTCGGGAACTGAAGCTTTCTTT. Protein: CASSYGGSGTEAFF.

The chain links TRBV30 to TRBJ1-6; 7 bases agree with TRBD1. The CDR3 extends over 15 amino acids. Germline V CDR1 and CDR2: GTSNPN, SVGIG (reference sequence). V lost 2 bases to trimming and J lost 7 bases; unmatched junction nucleotides: 8. CDR3 in DNA: TGTGCCTGGAGTATACCGGGACAGTCGAATTCACCCCTCCACTTT. Protein product: CAWSIPGQSNSPLHF.

V usage is TRBV4-2 and J usage is TRBJ2-7; 9 bases match TRBD1. V trimming: 0 bases; J trimming: 4 bases; junction bases outside the gene matches: 4. Germline lookup yields CDR1 LGHNA and CDR2 YNFKEQ. This CDR3 is 15 amino acids long. In nucleotides, the CDR3 is TGTGCCAGCAGCCAAGATGGCGGACAGGGGTACGAGCAGTACTTC. It yields the protein CASSQDGGQGYEQYF.

This chain joins TRBV5-4 and TRBJ2-7; D call uncertain. Germline V gene data show CDR1 as SGHNT and CDR2 as YYREEE (reference sequence). The CDR3 runs to 13 residues. Trimming stripped 0 bases from V and 6 bases from J, with 10 bases between. The CDR3 sequence: CASSLVSTAEQYF. CDR3 bases: TGTGCCAGCAGCTTGGTTAGCACTGCCGAGCAGTACTTC.

The chain employs TRBV5-4 and TRBJ2-7; D is perhaps TRBD1 (5 bases). The germline V and J ends were trimmed by 0 bases and 5 bases, with 15 bases remaining between them. Germline lookup yields CDR1 SGHNT and CDR2 YYREEE (reference sequence). This CDR3 comprises 15 residues. The CDR3 bases are TGTGCCAGCAGCTTGGTATGGCAGGGATCCCACGAGCAGTACTTC. As protein: CASSLVWQGSHEQYF.

The CDR3 sequence is CASSFSAQSNQPQHF. CDR3 bases: TGTGCCAGCAGCTTTTCTGCACAAAGCAATCAGCCCCAGCATTTT. This sequence joins TRBV7-2 and TRBJ1-5; D remains ambiguous. V was trimmed by 3 bases and J by 1 base, leaving 10 bases between them. The germline gives CDR1 SGHTA, CDR2 FQGNSA. The CDR3 spans 15 residues.

The genes are TRBV28 and TRBJ2-4; 10 nucleotides align to TRBD2. J lost 3 bases, V lost 4 bases, and 6 bases had no gene match. Germline assignment: CDR1 MDHEN and CDR2 SYDVKM. The CDR3 is 16 amino acids. CDR3 sequence (DNA): TGTGCCAGCAGTTCCCCTAGCGGGAGAGGCAAAAACATTCAGTACTTC. The encoded protein is CASSSPSGRGKNIQYF.

This chain joins TRBV5-6 and TRBJ2-7; D is possibly TRBD1 (6 bases). V shed 4 bases and J shed 4 bases, with 18 bases lying between them. The germline V gene has CDR1 SGHDT and CDR2 YYEEEE. This CDR3 comprises 15 residues. CDR3 amino acids: CASSTPTGYRYEQYF. The CDR3 bases are TGTGCCAGCAGCACACCCACAGGGTATCGGTACGAGCAGTACTTC.

This clone has just a few counts. V usage is TRBV6-6 and J usage is TRBJ2-7; 8 nucleotides line up with TRBD1. CDR3 size: 12 residues. Germline assignment: CDR1 MNHNY and CDR2 SVGAGI (reference sequence). This CDR3 reads CAHQGAGYEQYF. CDR3 DNA: TGTGCACACCAGGGGGCCGGGTACGAGCAGTACTTC.

The chain uses TRBV19 and TRBJ2-7, with 12 bases fitting TRBD2. The CDR3 sequence is 14 residues long. The J segment lost 4 bases and the V segment lost 5 bases, leaving 3 bases of the junction unmatched. CDR1 is LNHDA, CDR2 SQIVND, per germline (reference sequence). The DNA for the CDR3 is TGTGCCAGTAGTGCTAGCGGGAGGGGGTACGAGCAGTACTTC. Translating gives CASSASGRGYEQYF.

The chain employs TRBV7-2 and TRBJ2-1, with 10 positions matching TRBD2. This CDR3 spans 14 amino acids. J was trimmed by 5 bases and V by 5 bases; bases with no gene match: 3. Germline CDR1 is SGHTA and CDR2 is FQGNSA. The DNA of the CDR3 is TGTGCCAGCAGCACAGCGGGAGGGAACAATGAGCAGTTCTTC. This translates into CASSTAGGNNEQFF.

The chain carries TRBV10-3 and TRBJ2-3; 13 positions agree with TRBD2. Losses at the gene ends were 4 bases for V and 0 bases for J; bases not matched to a gene: 1. CDR1 ENHRY and CDR2 SYGVKD come from the germline V gene. CDR3 length equals 16 residues. CDR3 amino acids: CAISGTSGSSTDTQYF. As DNA, the CDR3 is TGTGCCATCAGTGGGACTAGCGGGAGTAGCACAGATACGCAGTATTTT.